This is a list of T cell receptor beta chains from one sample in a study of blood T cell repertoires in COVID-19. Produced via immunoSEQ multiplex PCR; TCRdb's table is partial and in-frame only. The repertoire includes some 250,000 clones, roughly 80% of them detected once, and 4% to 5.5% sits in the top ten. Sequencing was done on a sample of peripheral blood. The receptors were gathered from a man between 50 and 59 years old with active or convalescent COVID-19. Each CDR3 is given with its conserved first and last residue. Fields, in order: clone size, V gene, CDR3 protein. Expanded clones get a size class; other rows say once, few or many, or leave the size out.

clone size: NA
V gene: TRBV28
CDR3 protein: CASSPGQNYEQYF

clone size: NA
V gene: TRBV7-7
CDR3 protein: CASSSGQGLGYEQYF

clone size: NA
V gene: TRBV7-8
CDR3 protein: CASSVPKSPGSGNTIYF

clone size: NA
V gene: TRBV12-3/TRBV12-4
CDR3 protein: CARSTGHNQPQHF

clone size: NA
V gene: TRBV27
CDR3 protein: CASSLAERRSPLHF

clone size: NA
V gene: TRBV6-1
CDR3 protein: CASSETQGFEAFF

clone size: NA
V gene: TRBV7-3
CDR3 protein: CASSSMARGTGANVLTF

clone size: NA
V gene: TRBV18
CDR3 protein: CASSPSPAVAGWYSPLHF

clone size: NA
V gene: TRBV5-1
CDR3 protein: CASSLELAGGVANEQFF

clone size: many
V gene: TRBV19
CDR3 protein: CASLSGGSPNQPQHF

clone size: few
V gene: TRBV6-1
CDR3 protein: CASSEPGRGSGKLFF

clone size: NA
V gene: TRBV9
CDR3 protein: CASSVGQEPNYGYTF

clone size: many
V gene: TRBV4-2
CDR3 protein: CASSRGQGESYEQYF

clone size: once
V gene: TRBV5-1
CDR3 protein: CASSLDLAGASSYNEQFF

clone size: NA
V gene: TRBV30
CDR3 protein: CAWSVRQLSYEQYF

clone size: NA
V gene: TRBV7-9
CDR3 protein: CASSLAGTGADEQYF

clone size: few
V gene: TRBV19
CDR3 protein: CASTRGSNYGYTF

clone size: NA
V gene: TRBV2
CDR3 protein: CASRNRVLTDTQYF

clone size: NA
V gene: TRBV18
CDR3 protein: CASSPGNTEAFF

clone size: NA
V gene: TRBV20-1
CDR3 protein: CSAPGGGGYTF

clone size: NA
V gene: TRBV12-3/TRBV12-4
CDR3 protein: CASSLGPGGQYF

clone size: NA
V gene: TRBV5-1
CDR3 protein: CASSSSGLAGGDTQYF

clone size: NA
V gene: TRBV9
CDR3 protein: CASNQGNSYEQYF

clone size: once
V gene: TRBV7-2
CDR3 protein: CASSSETNYGYTF

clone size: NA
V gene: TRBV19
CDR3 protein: CASSKAGFDEQYF

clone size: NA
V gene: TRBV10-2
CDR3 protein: CASSESIQRETQYF

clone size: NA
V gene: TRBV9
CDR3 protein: CASSVGGQGYEQYF

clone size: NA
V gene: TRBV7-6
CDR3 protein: CASSPPTGGLETQYF

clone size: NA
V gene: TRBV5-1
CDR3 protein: CASSYLDDEQYF

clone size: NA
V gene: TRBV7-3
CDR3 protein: CASSFGGNYGYTF

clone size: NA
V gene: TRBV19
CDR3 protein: CASSSTGGWSTDTQYF

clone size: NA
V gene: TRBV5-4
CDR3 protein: CASSSGRDRGSTGELFF

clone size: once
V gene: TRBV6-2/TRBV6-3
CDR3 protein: CASSYLAEIAEAFF

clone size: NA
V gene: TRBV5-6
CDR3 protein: CASSPGAGELFF

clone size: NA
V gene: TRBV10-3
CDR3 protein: CAISESGRLDEQFF

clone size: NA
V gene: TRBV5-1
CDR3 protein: CASSLVLAETQYF

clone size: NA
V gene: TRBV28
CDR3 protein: CASSLSGATNEKLFF

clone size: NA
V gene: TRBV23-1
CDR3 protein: CASSQGQCFNYGYTF

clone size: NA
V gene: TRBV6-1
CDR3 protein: CASSEGFGNTEAFF

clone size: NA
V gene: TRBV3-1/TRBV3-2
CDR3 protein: CASSLNPRGNSPLHF

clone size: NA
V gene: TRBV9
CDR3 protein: CASSQSGSPYEQYF

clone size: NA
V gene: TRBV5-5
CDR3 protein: CASSFIAGSSYEQYF

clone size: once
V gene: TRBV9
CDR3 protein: CASSATGWANVLTF

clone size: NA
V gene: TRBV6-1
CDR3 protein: CASSAKGRLTGTANFYEQYF

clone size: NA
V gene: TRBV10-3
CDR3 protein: CAINRDRAYEQYF

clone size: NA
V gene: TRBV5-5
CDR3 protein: CASSIGQGAYEQYF

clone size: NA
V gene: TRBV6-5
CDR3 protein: CASIRLGLSYEQYF

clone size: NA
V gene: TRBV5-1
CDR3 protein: CASSPVIQGASEKLFF

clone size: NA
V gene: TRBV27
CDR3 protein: CASSTGQGRANYGYTF

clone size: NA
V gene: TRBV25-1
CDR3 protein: CASSESGNGFSPLHF

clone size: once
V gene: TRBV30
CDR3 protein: CAWGRGVYEQYF

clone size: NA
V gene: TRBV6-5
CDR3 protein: CASWTSGAYEQYF

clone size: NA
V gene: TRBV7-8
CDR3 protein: CASSLYSEENTGELFF